This T cell receptor beta chain was recorded in a study of identical twins. Healthy Caucasians supplied all donations. Trimming at V came to 1 base and at J to 3 bases, leaving 6 bases not matched to a gene. The CDR3 totals 16 residues. Germline assignment: CDR1 SGHKS and CDR2 YYEKEE (reference sequence). This clonotype was picked up a small number of times. A universal primer site was added by template switching, and unique molecular identifiers were carried by the cDNA. One entry per CDR3 protein, called by TCRdb with MiXCR from the 5' RACE reads. Of approximately 680,000 distinct CDR3 sequences detected, just over 7% appear once; the ten largest clones hold 1.6%. These same records also appear under a second study, on yellow fever vaccine responses in identical twins.

The receptor was isolated from a woman younger than 30 in good health. V usage is TRBV5-5 and J usage is TRBJ1-4, with 7 bases identical to TRBD1. The sample comprised PBMCs. The CDR3 is CASSLTGVGANEKLFF. As DNA, the CDR3 is TGTGCCAGCAGCTTGACAGGGGTCGGAGCTAATGAAAAACTGTTTTTT.